This T cell receptor beta chain was retrieved from a study of CD8+CD57+ T cells in acquired aplastic anemia. Study as a whole: Healthy donors gave about 10 million reads on average for CD4+ cells.

This clonotype was seen repeatedly, ten times or more. Genomic DNA templated the TCR beta VDJ and CDR3 profiling. TCRdb recomputed calls from the reads with MiXCR, one row per CDR3 protein. The data contain hundreds of thousands of distinct CDR3 sequences, 55% to 75% of them singletons. The CDR3 length is 12 residues. The V and J ends lost 5 bases and 8 bases respectively, with 10 bases between them. CDR1 is MNHNS and CDR2 is SASEGT in the germline V gene. The chain employs TRBV6-1 and TRBJ2-1; tentatively, D is TRBD2 (5 bases). The sequence came from a human donor in good health, serving as a control. What was sequenced was sorted CD4+, CD8+, or CD8+CD57+ T cells (not recorded which) from PBMCs. As DNA, the CDR3 is TGTGCCAGCAGTTTCGGGGAACATGAGCAGTTCTTC. This sequence encodes CASSFGEHEQFF.